This entry lists 25 T cell receptor beta chains sequenced from one sample in a study of blood T cell repertoires in COVID-19. The table came from immunoSEQ multiplex PCR; TCRdb's copy has only in-frame clones and leaves some out. The sample has about 89,000 clones, around three quarters seen once. Sequencing used peripheral blood. These TCRs come from a human donor in a cohort sampled during active COVID-19.

The rearrangement joins TRBV7-2 to TRBJ2-3, with D unclear. The CDR3 contains 14 residues. Germline V CDR1 and CDR2: SGHTA, FQGNSA. Trimming cost V 3 bases and J 6 bases, with 13 bases left between them. The CDR3 nucleotides are TGTGCCAGCAGCTTGGATGCCACCAGGGATACGCAGTATTTT. It specifies CASSLDATRDTQYF.

This chain uses TRBV7-9 with TRBJ2-1; 16 bases are a match to TRBD2. The junction had 7 bases not matched to a gene; V was cut back by 4 bases and J by 7 bases. The germline V gene encodes CDR1 SEHNR and CDR2 FQNEAQ (reference sequence). This CDR3 is built from 17 residues. The chain's CDR3 is CASSSGGLAGGSNEQFF. CDR3 DNA: TGTGCCAGCAGCTCAGGGGGACTAGCGGGAGGGTCAAATGAGCAGTTCTTC. Based on the CDR3 plus reference TRBV7-9 and TRBJ2-1, the full variable domain is DTGVSQNPRHKITKRGQNVTFRCDPISEHNRLYWYRQTLGQGPEFLTYFQNEAQLEKSRLLSDRFSAERPKGSFSTLEIQRTEQGDSAMYLCASSSGGLAGGSNEQFFGPGTRLTVL.

The V and J genes are TRBV19 and TRBJ2-3; 13 bases line up with TRBD2. The CDR3 totals 16 residues. Germline loops: CDR1 LNHDA, CDR2 SQIVND (reference sequence). After removal of 7 bases from V and 4 bases from J, the junction contained 8 bases not matched to a gene. CDR3 DNA: TGTGCCAGTAAACTAGCGGGAGGGCCAGGCCCAGATACGCAGTATTTT. Residues: CASKLAGGPGPDTQYF.

The chain recombines TRBV15 with TRBJ1-4; tentatively, D is TRBD1 (6 bases). Germline CDR1 is LNHNV and CDR2 is YYDKDF (reference sequence). The CDR3 contains 15 residues. Trimming took off 4 bases at V and 4 bases at J, with 13 bases between the two ends. The chain's CDR3 is CATSTFTGSNEKLFF. The CDR3 coding sequence is TGTGCCACCAGCACCTTCACAGGGAGTAATGAAAAACTGTTTTTT.

The chain recombines TRBV28 with TRBJ2-3, with 8 bases lining up with TRBD2. CDR3 length equals 19 residues. V was clipped by 7 bases and J by 2 bases; unmatched bases: 20. Germline CDR1 is MDHEN and CDR2 is SYDVKM. The CDR3 sequence: CASTPVAGSGRGHTDTQYF. The CDR3 bases are TGTGCCAGCACCCCCGTTGCGGGGAGCGGGAGAGGTCACACAGATACGCAGTATTTT. The full variable domain, with the rest looked up from reference TRBV28 and TRBJ2-3, is DVKVTQSSRYLVKRTGEKVFLECVQDMDHENMFWYRQDPGLGLRLIYFSYDVKMKEKGDIPEGYSVSREKKERFSLILESASTNQTSMYLCASTPVAGSGRGHTDTQYFGPGTRLTVL.

The genes are TRBV5-4 and TRBJ2-3, with unresolved D. Germline values: CDR1 SGHNT, CDR2 YYREEE (reference sequence). The CDR3 consists of 16 residues. Trimming left V 2 bases short and J 1 base short, with 14 bases between. The CDR3 reads CASSFLEARRTDTQYF. In DNA form, the CDR3 reads TGTGCCAGCAGCTTTTTAGAGGCCCGGCGCACAGATACGCAGTATTTT.

This clone was picked up a small number of times. The CDR3 nucleotides are TGCGCCAGCAGCTCCCTTGAGGGGGCAACGGGTGGCTACACCTTC. It codes for CASSSLEGATGGYTF. The J gene is TRBJ1-2, the V gene TRBV5-1; 7 nucleotides agree with TRBD1. CDR1 and CDR2 (germline): SGHRS, YFSETQ. There are 15 residues in the CDR3. The junction had 12 bases not matched to a gene; V was cut back by 3 bases and J by 7 bases. The full variable domain, with the rest looked up from reference TRBV5-1 and TRBJ1-2, is KAGVTQTPRYLIKTRGQQVTLSCSPISGHRSVSWYQQTPGQGLQFLFEYFSETQRNKGNFPGRFSGRQFSNSRSEMNVSTLELGDSALYLCASSSLEGATGGYTFGSGTRLTVV.

V and J are TRBV27 and TRBJ2-7, with D unclear. Between the trimmed V and J ends, which lost 10 bases and 5 bases, there was a span of 12 bases. Germline-derived CDR1 and CDR2 are MNHEY and SMNVEV (reference sequence). The CDR3 runs to 11 residues. CDR3 loop: CAKKRDHEQYF. In DNA form, the CDR3 reads TGTGCCAAAAAAAGAGATCACGAGCAGTACTTC.

This chain uses TRBV19 with TRBJ2-1, with a weak D call TRBD2 (6 bases). V lost 3 bases and J 8 bases, leaving 11 bases between the germline ends. This CDR3 is built from 13 residues. CDR1 and CDR2 (germline): LNHDA, SQIVND (reference sequence). The CDR3 sequence is CASSIRGGDEQFF. CDR3 DNA: TGTGCCAGTAGTATTCGGGGCGGGGATGAGCAGTTCTTC.

The chain recombines TRBV19 with TRBJ2-3; no clear D gene. The CDR3 has 13 residues. CDR1 and CDR2 from the germline V gene are LNHDA and SQIVND (reference sequence). Between the trimmed V and J ends, which lost 3 bases and 5 bases, there was a span of 9 bases. CDR3 sequence: CASSMTSGDTQYF. As DNA, the CDR3 is TGTGCCAGTAGTATGACGTCGGGAGATACGCAGTATTTT.

The rearrangement links TRBV5-1 to TRBJ2-1, with 12 bases lining up with TRBD2. Unmatched junction bases numbered 5, after V lost 4 bases and J lost 3 bases. The CDR3 is 16 residues long. Per germline, CDR1 SGHRS and CDR2 YFSETQ. CDR3 region: CASSGGLAGNYNEQFF. In DNA form, the CDR3 reads TGCGCCAGCAGCGGCGGACTAGCGGGAAACTACAATGAGCAGTTCTTC.

The chain carries TRBV6-1 and TRBJ2-7, with D uncertain. CDR1 MNHNS and CDR2 SASEGT come from the germline V gene. There are 13 residues in the CDR3. V was clipped by 0 bases and J by 7 bases, with 10 bases between them. The CDR3 spells CASSEAGWMEQYF. The CDR3 coding sequence is TGTGCCAGCAGTGAAGCGGGCTGGATGGAGCAGTACTTC.

CDR3 residues: CSVHWAGATDTQYF. The CDR3 coding sequence is TGCAGCGTACACTGGGCGGGAGCGACAGATACGCAGTATTTT. The chain carries TRBV29-1 and TRBJ2-3, with TRBD2 matching over 7 bases. CDR1 and CDR2 from the germline V gene are SQVTM and ANQGSEA. There are 14 residues in the CDR3. J lost 3 bases, V lost 6 bases, and 9 bases had no gene match.

The chain is built from TRBV7-3 and TRBJ2-1, with D possibly being TRBD1 (6 bases). CDR3 length: 13 amino acids. The germline V gene has CDR1 SGHTA and CDR2 FQGTGA. The V gene lost 3 bases and the J gene lost 5 bases, with 8 bases spanning the gap. CDR3 amino acids: CASSLDSDNEQFF. The CDR3 coding sequence is TGTGCCAGCAGCTTGGACAGCGACAATGAGCAGTTCTTC. Using reference TRBV7-3 and TRBJ2-1 for the parts outside the CDR3, the full variable domain is GAGVSQTPSNKVTEKGKYVELRCDPISGHTALYWYRQSLGQGPEFLIYFQGTGAADDSGLPNDRFFAVRPEGSVSTLKIQRTERGDSAVYLCASSLDSDNEQFFGPGTRLTVL.

This clone was seen only once. The chain couples TRBV4-3 to TRBJ2-2; 10 nucleotides align to TRBD2. With 3 bases clipped from V and 4 bases from J, the junction kept 5 bases outside the gene matches. This CDR3 is built from 16 residues. Germline-derived CDR1 and CDR2 are LGHNA and YSLEER. The CDR3 sequence is CASSQQGLASTGELFF. The CDR3 DNA reads as TGCGCCAGCAGCCAGCAGGGACTAGCGAGCACCGGGGAGCTGTTTTTT.

The CDR3 nucleotides are TGTGCCAGCGGCATGTCAGGGGCGGTCGAGCAGTACTTC. Translated, it gives CASGMSGAVEQYF. The rearrangement uses TRBV6-5 and TRBJ2-7; D is perhaps TRBD1 (6 bases). The V end was cut by 8 bases, the J end by 6 bases, with 17 bases between. Germline CDR1 MNHEY, CDR2 SVGAGI. The CDR3 has 13 amino acids.

V is TRBV7-3 and J is TRBJ2-7; 8 nucleotides line up with TRBD2. The CDR3 loop spans 12 amino acids. V was clipped by 5 bases and J by 4 bases; unmatched bases: 1. Germline V gene sequence: CDR1 SGHTA, CDR2 FQGTGA. The CDR3 sequence: CASSPGGYEQYF. Written as DNA, the CDR3 is TGTGCCAGCAGCCCGGGAGGGTACGAGCAGTACTTC.

This chain uses TRBV5-1 with TRBJ2-7; 9 nucleotides line up with TRBD2. Germline assignment: CDR1 SGHRS and CDR2 YFSETQ. Trimming took 1 base from V and 0 from J; bases not matched to a gene: 23. CDR3 size: 22 residues. The CDR3 DNA sequence: TGCGCCAGCAGCTTGCCCGCCGGGAGGGAAGCTAAAGCGGGAGGCCCCTCCTACGAGCAGTACTTC. It yields the protein CASSLPAGREAKAGGPSYEQYF.

This clone was counted a few times. The J gene is TRBJ1-5, the V gene TRBV19; 8 bases are shared with TRBD1. V gave up 5 bases and J gave up 3 bases; unmatched junction bases: 18. From germline, CDR1 is LNHDA and CDR2 SQIVND (reference sequence). This CDR3 contains 19 residues. In DNA, the CDR3 is TGTGCCAGTAGTCACTACCCCGCGGCCGGGACAGGCTTCAATCAGCCCCAGCATTTT. Amino acids: CASSHYPAAGTGFNQPQHF. The entire variable domain, with the rest obtained from reference TRBV19 and TRBJ1-5, is as follows: DGGITQSPKYLFRKEGQNVTLSCEQNLNHDAMYWYRQDPGQGLRLIYYSQIVNDFQKGDIAEGYSVSREKKESFPLTVTSAQKNPTAFYLCASSHYPAAGTGFNQPQHFGDGTRLSIL.

This clone was counted once. The genes are TRBV19 and TRBJ2-7; 8 bases agree with TRBD1. Germline CDR1 is LNHDA and CDR2 is SQIVND (reference sequence). V shed 6 bases and J 1 base; nucleotides not matched to a gene: 2. This CDR3 region has 13 residues. The CDR3 sequence: CASRRQGSYEQYF. Here the CDR3 DNA reads TGTGCCAGTAGGCGACAGGGGTCCTACGAGCAGTACTTC.

The chain links TRBV4-2 to TRBJ1-5; 8 bases agree with TRBD1. With 0 bases clipped from V and 1 base from J, the junction kept 2 bases outside the gene matches. This CDR3 has 16 residues. Germline assignment: CDR1 LGHNA and CDR2 YNFKEQ. This CDR3 reads CASSQDDRGSNQPQHF. In DNA, the CDR3 is TGTGCCAGCAGCCAAGACGACAGGGGAAGCAATCAGCCCCAGCATTTT.

CDR3 DNA: TGTGCCAGCAGTTACGGGGGACAGGGACAGAATCAGCCCCAGCATTTT. This codes for CASSYGGQGQNQPQHF. The chain recombines TRBV6-2 or TRBV6-3 with TRBJ1-5; 9 nucleotides match TRBD1. V dropped 2 bases and J dropped 4; count of bases not matched to a gene: 6. The germline V gene has CDR1 MNHEY and CDR2 SVGEGT. This CDR3 is built from 16 residues.

This rearrangement joins TRBV24-1 to TRBJ2-3; 12 positions match TRBD2. Germline trimming cut 3 bases from V and 5 bases from J; bases unmatched to any gene: 5. The CDR3 has 16 amino acids. Germline lookup yields CDR1 KGHDR and CDR2 SFDVKD. The CDR3 loop reads CATSDTSGRLVDTQYF. In nucleotides, the CDR3 is TGTGCCACCAGTGATACTAGCGGGAGGTTGGTAGATACGCAGTATTTT.

This chain connects TRBV27 to TRBJ2-7; the match to TRBD1 covers 7 bases. There are 14 residues in the CDR3. Germline CDR1 reads MNHEY; CDR2 reads SMNVEV (reference sequence). Trimming at V came to 2 bases and at J to 3 bases, leaving 4 bases not matched to a gene. CDR3 sequence (DNA): TGTGCCAGCAGTTTACTGGGACAGTACTACGAGCAGTACTTC. This translates into CASSLLGQYYEQYF.

The gene calls are TRBV28 and TRBJ1-1, with D possibly matching TRBD1 (6 bases). V was shortened by 7 bases and J by 1 base, with 13 bases between the two germline ends. This CDR3 region has 14 residues. Germline assignment: CDR1 MDHEN and CDR2 SYDVKM. DNA of the CDR3: TGTGCCAGCATCCAACCGGGACAGAACACTGAAGCTTTCTTT. Translated: CASIQPGQNTEAFF.